By proportion, the clone carrying this T cell receptor (beta chain) is medium-sized. The sample comes from a study of CD4 and CD8 cells across lung adenocarcinoma regions. Samples came from patients with localized non-small cell lung adenocarcinoma. TCRdb analysed the PCR reads with MiXCR anew, one entry per CDR3 protein. The repertoire holds 25,000 to 30,000 distinct CDR3 sequences, with 53% as singletons. This CDR3 spans 16 amino acids. Germline CDR1 and CDR2: MGHDK and SYGVNS. The V segment lost 5 bases and the J segment 8 bases; nucleotides outside the gene matches: 13. The TCR originated in a male donor with lung adenocarcinoma. The CD4 and CD8 labels of this study may be unreliable. Specimen: CD8+ T cells from the center of a lung tumor. The chain recombines TRBV25-1 with TRBJ2-1; TRBD2 aligns across 9 bases. The CDR3 bases are TGTGCCAGCAGTCAAACAGGGACTAGCATCGTCCATGAGCAGTTCTTC. It specifies CASSQTGTSIVHEQFF.